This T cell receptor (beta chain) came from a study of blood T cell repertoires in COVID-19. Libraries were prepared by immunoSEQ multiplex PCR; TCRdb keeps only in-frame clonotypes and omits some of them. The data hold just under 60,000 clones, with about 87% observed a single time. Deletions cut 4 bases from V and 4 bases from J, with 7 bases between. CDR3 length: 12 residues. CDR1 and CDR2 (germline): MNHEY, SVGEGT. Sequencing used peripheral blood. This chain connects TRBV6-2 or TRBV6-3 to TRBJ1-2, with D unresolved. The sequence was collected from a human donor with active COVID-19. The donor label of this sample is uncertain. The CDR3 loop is CASSSGFYGYTF. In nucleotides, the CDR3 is TGTGCCAGCAGTTCGGGGTTCTATGGCTACACCTTC.